The text below deals with one T cell receptor beta chain. Its target is unknown. These data belong to a study of CD8 T cells in ankylosing spondylitis. Overall study results and limits: It appeared that ankylosing spondylitis blood was characterized by a TCR beta motif of several highly homologous variants. Disease-linked clones reportedly showed significant enrichment in matched ankylosing spondylitis synovial fluid.

Quantitative molecular-barcoded 5'-RACE generated the TCR beta libraries. One entry per CDR3 protein, called by TCRdb with MiXCR from the 5' RACE reads. The sample lists roughly 220,000 distinct CDR3 sequences, about 18% occurring once. This CDR3 region has 14 residues. Germline V lookup: CDR1 SGHRS, CDR2 YFSETQ. The V and J ends lost 0 bases and 6 bases respectively, with 9 bases between them. The clonotype comes from a male donor with ankylosing spondylitis. Sequencing input: blood, either unsorted or a sorted T cell fraction (not recorded which). The chain recombines TRBV5-1 with TRBJ2-2; no reliable D call. The CDR3 bases are TGCGCCAGCAGCTTGGAAGCTAGGTCCGGGGAGCTGTTTTTT. Its protein product is CASSLEARSGELFF.